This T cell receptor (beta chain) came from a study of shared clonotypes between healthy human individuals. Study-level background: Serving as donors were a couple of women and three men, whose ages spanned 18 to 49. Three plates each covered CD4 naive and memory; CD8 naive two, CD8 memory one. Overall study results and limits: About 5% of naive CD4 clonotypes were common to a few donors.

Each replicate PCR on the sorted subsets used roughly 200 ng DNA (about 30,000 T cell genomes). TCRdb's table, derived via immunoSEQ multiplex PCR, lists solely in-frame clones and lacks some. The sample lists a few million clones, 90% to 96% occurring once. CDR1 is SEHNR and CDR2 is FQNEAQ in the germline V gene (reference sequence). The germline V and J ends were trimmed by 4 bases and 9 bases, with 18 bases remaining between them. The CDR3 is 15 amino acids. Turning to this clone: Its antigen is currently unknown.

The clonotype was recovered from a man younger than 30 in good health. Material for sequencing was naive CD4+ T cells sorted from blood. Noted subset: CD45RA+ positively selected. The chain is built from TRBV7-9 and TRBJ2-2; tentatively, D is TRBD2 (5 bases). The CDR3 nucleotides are TGTGCCAGCAGCTCTCCGGCGAGGGCCTACTGGGAGCTGTTTTTT. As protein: CASSSPARAYWELFF. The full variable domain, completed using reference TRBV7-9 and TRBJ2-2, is DTGVSQNPRHKITKRGQNVTFRCDPISEHNRLYWYRQTLGQGPEFLTYFQNEAQLEKSRLLSDRFSAERPKGSFSTLEIQRTEQGDSAMYLCASSSPARAYWELFFGEGSRLTVL.